This T cell receptor (beta chain) was captured in a study of vaccination and CD4 T cells after COVID-19. Study background: Investigators took post-vaccine samples a median roughly 70 days after dose two, within a range of 14 to 241.

Trimming cost V 2 bases and J 7 bases, with 12 bases left between them. This CDR3 contains 14 residues. Germline assignment: CDR1 MNHEY and CDR2 SMNVEV (reference sequence). Treatment noted: roughly 10-day PBMC culture with coronavirus spike peptide pools or control peptides (ViraFEST assay). The unexposed donor gave CD4+ T cells before the COVID-19 pandemic (2011-2018). T cells were expanded with peptide pools, and expanded clonotypes were identified by TCR sequencing. The assay that was used to sequence DNA from cultured CD4+ T cells was the Oncomine TCR Beta short-read assay. Genomic DNA was drawn out of CD4+ T cells grown in culture. TCRdb recomputed calls from the PCR reads with MiXCR, one row per CDR3 protein. The table has approximately 7,200 distinct CDR3 sequences, around half seen once. About this clonotype: No antigen is known for it.

Sequencing was performed on CD4+ T cells from blood, cultured in vitro. This rearrangement joins TRBV27 to TRBJ1-5, with D maybe TRBD1 (5 bases). This TCR came from a human donor in good health. The CDR3 here is CASSLEFGDQPQHF. In DNA, the CDR3 is TGTGCCAGCAGTTTAGAATTTGGGGACCAGCCCCAGCATTTT.